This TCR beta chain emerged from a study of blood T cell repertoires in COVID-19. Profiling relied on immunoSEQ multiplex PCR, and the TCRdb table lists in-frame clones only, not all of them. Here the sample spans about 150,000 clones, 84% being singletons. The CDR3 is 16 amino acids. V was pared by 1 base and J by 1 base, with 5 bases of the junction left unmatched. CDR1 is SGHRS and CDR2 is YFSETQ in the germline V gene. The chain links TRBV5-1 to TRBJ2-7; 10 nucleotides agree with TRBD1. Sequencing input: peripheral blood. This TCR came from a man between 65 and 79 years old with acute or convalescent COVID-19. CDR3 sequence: CASSLLGQGGSYEQYF. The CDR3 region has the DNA TGCGCCAGCAGCTTGCTTGGACAGGGGGGGTCCTACGAGCAGTACTTC.